This TCR beta chain was recorded in a study of blood T cell repertoires in COVID-19 (TCRdb year 2020). About the investigation overall: Samples covering the acute and convalescent phases of COVID-19 were provided by collaborators in the United States, Italy and Spain. The prospective study material was composed of cDNA or gDNA derived from T cells, B-cell-depleted T cells, or PBMCs. Deeply sampled blood TCRbeta repertoires from subjects exposed to, actively infected with, or recovered from COVID-19 were included in the dataset. The repertoires were made available in a free public database intended to serve as a resource for research on the immune response to SARS-CoV-2. The samples were drawn from two sources: the first 160 participants of the ongoing ImmuneRACE study, and fewer than 1,500 subjects contributed by 6 global collaborators. A de-identified subject ID, COVID-19 status, age in years and sex were almost always included in the sample metadata. HLA class I and class II types, where available, came from metadata supplied by the sample provider rather than from assay-based typing.

The collaborating institutions used their own protocols to collect whole blood in K2EDTA tubes. For TCRbeta analysis, collaborators shipped samples as frozen whole blood, isolated PBMCs, or DNA extracted from either of those sample types. This clone was picked up a small number of times. It lacks a known antigen. No quality values exist for individual bases; no much larger clone is one base distant. The immunoSEQ Assay, a bias-controlled multiplex PCR, was used to amplify TCRbeta CDR3 regions from genomic DNA. From the authors' description of their analysis: The number of nucleated cells in each sample was estimated from the amplification of reference gene primers within the assay. Sequence reads were collapsed and filtered to measure the absolute abundance of every unique TCRbeta CDR3 rearrangement. Productive Simpson clonality was computed per sample as the square root of Simpson's diversity index over productive rearrangements. TCRdb stores this immuneACCESS table with in-frame sequences only. Part of the clones is absent; in the studies checked, under half of the shortfall reflects unresolved V genes, and no reason is known for the rest. That table gives V, J and clone size, and the DNA gave D and trimming. The sample table records around 250,000 clones; 84% of these occur just once. The ten largest clones represent about 4.2% of the sample.

Taken from cysteine to phenylalanine, the CDR3 has 15 residues. The retained sequence is limited to the CDR3, 45 bases, with the frame set at the first base. Relative to germline, V is missing 5 bases and J is missing 2 bases, with 7 bases of the junction outside any gene match. CDR1 and CDR2, per the germline V gene, are SGHTA and FQGNSA. Summary of the overall study and its limitations: How much clinical and demographic metadata was included differed by source and by participant, and the metadata was provided uncurated.

Sequencing was performed on peripheral blood. The source is a man aged 45-65 years with active or convalescent COVID-19. The V and J segments used are TRBV7-2 and TRBJ2-7, with 9 bases matching TRBD2. CDR3 reads: CASSRLAGYPYEQYF. The nucleotides read TGTGCCAGCAGCCGTCTAGCGGGGTACCCCTACGAGCAGTACTTC.